These 21 T cell receptor beta chains originate from one sample sequenced in a study of T-cell reconstitution after alpha-beta-depleted transplantation in children. Library preparation (for TCRbeta) was performed with unique molecular identifiers. From the PCR reads, TCRdb called clonotypes with MiXCR, one entry per CDR3 protein. The profile shows about 27,000 distinct CDR3 sequences, roughly a sixth of them singletons. The source material was PBMCs, mostly from graft donor cells, sampled 60 days after TCRalphabeta/CD19-depleted stem cell transplant. The receptors were sampled from a male patient aged 2 to 9 who had a stem cell transplant for acute lymphoblastic leukemia, so the T cells may come from the graft donor.

V is TRBV12-3 or TRBV12-4 and J is TRBJ2-5, with D unresolved. This CDR3 spans 17 amino acids. V was cut by 1 base and J by 3 bases, with 18 bases left in between. CDR3 DNA: TGTGCCAGCAGTTTAGTAGTTTGGAGTGGGGAAAAAGAGACCCAGTACTTC. As protein: CASSLVVWSGEKETQYF.

This clonotype was detected a few times. The V and J genes are TRBV29-1 and TRBJ1-2, with a possible D match to TRBD1 (5 bases). Looked up from germline, CDR1 is SQVTM and CDR2 is ANQGSEA. Trimming left V 1 base short and J 9 bases short, with 15 bases between. This CDR3 has 13 residues. CDR3 DNA: TGCAGCGTTGAAGTGGCGCAGGGATCGCGCTACACCTTC. The encoded protein is CSVEVAQGSRYTF.

The rearrangement uses TRBV20-1 and TRBJ2-1; D uncertain. Germline CDR1 DFQATT, CDR2 SNEGSKA (reference sequence). V lost 4 bases and J lost 7, with 17 bases in between. The CDR3 extends over 14 amino acids. The CDR3 sequence: CSATSHINLNEQFF. The CDR3, as DNA: TGCAGTGCTACATCACACATCAACCTTAATGAGCAGTTCTTC.

Judged by abundance, this clonotype is hyperexpanded (1% or more). This chain uses TRBV7-9 with TRBJ2-7; D ambiguous. The CDR3 runs 12 residues. CDR1 SEHNR and CDR2 FQNEAQ come from the germline V gene (reference sequence). V lost 6 bases and J lost 4, with 10 bases in between. The CDR3 protein is CASRGSKYEQYF. The CDR3 DNA reads as TGTGCCAGCAGGGGAAGCAAGTACGAGCAGTACTTC.

The chain links TRBV5-1 to TRBJ2-1; maybe TRBD2 (5 bases). Per the germline V gene, CDR1 is SGHRS and CDR2 is YFSETQ. This CDR3 has 18 residues. V lost 4 bases to trimming and J lost 5 bases, with 25 bases between them. In DNA, the CDR3 is TGCGCCAGCAGCGGTGGCACCCCTGGCCCGTTCGGGAACAATGAGCAGTTCTTC. It encodes CASSGGTPGPFGNNEQFF.

The V call is TRBV20-1, the J call TRBJ2-7; D is perhaps TRBD2 (5 bases). This CDR3 has 14 residues. Trimming removed 3 bases at V and 0 bases at J, with 12 bases between. Looked up from germline, CDR1 is DFQATT and CDR2 is SNEGSKA (reference sequence). The DNA of the CDR3 is TGCAGTGCTAGGTACGGTGGGAGCTCCTACGAGCAGTACTTC. It translates to CSARYGGSSYEQYF.

This clonotype was observed at least ten times. The chain has TRBV10-3 and TRBJ2-3; D may correspond to TRBD1 or TRBD2 (5 bases each). The CDR3 sequence is 15 residues long. V was trimmed by 4 bases and J by 2 bases, leaving 13 bases between them. CDR1 and CDR2 from the germline V gene are ENHRY and SYGVKD. CDR3 amino acids: CAISGSGTPTDTQYF. The CDR3 DNA reads as TGTGCCATCAGTGGATCCGGGACCCCCACAGATACGCAGTATTTT.

The count of this clonotype is one. The chain combines TRBV4-3 with TRBJ2-3; no clear D gene. The CDR3 contains 18 residues. V gave up 1 base and J gave up 2 bases, with 19 bases separating them. CDR1 is LGHNA and CDR2 is YSLEER in the germline V gene. This chain's CDR3 is CASSQGAIGPNPTDTQYF. The CDR3 bases are TGCGCCAGCAGCCAAGGGGCGATTGGCCCGAACCCCACAGATACGCAGTATTTT.

CDR3: CASIRGPLGNIQYF. CDR3 bases: TGTGCCAGCATACGCGGGCCTTTGGGAAACATTCAGTACTTC. The rearrangement links TRBV6-2 or TRBV6-3 to TRBJ2-4, with D perhaps matching TRBD2 (5 bases). Germline CDR1 reads MNHEY; CDR2 reads SVGEGT. V shed 7 bases and J shed 6 bases, with 16 bases lying between them. CDR3 length equals 14 residues.

At least ten counts were recorded for this clonotype. V gene TRBV5-6 combines with J gene TRBJ2-3, with unresolved D. The CDR3 totals 13 residues. Trimming shortened V by 0 bases and J by 4 bases, and 6 bases separated the two germline ends. Germline V CDR1 and CDR2: SGHDT, YYEEEE. CDR3 region: CASSLGQADTQYF. As DNA, the CDR3 is TGTGCCAGCAGCTTGGGCCAGGCAGATACGCAGTATTTT.

This clonotype was recorded at least ten times. The V gene is TRBV9, the J gene TRBJ1-6; D is unclear. Germline values: CDR1 SGDLS, CDR2 YYNGEE. V lost 0 bases to trimming and J lost 7 bases, with 11 bases between them. CDR3 size: 15 residues. The CDR3 sequence is CASSVVEGWNSPLHF. DNA for the CDR3: TGTGCCAGCAGCGTAGTGGAGGGATGGAATTCACCCCTCCACTTT.

This clonotype was counted ten times or more. The V and J genes are TRBV9 and TRBJ2-1; weak D call: TRBD2 (6 bases). Between the trimmed V and J ends, which lost 1 base and 8 bases, there was a span of 16 bases. Germline CDR1 and CDR2: SGDLS and YYNGEE. This CDR3 is built from 15 residues. The CDR3 region is CASSVSASVRDEQFF. CDR3 in DNA: TGTGCCAGCAGCGTAAGTGCTAGCGTAAGGGATGAGCAGTTCTTC.

The chain combines TRBV12-5 with TRBJ1-2; 7 nucleotides agree with TRBD1. The V gene end was trimmed by 0 bases and the J gene end by 5 bases; junction bases not matched to a gene: 3. The germline CDR1 and CDR2 sequences are LGHNT and FRNRAP. This CDR3 has 14 residues. The CDR3 region has the DNA TGTGCTAGTGGTTTGGTAAACAGGGGATATGGCTACACCTTC. It codes for CASGLVNRGYGYTF.

J is TRBJ1-5 and V is TRBV5-5; D uncertain. CDR3 length equals 15 residues. Germline V CDR1 and CDR2: SGHKS, YYEKEE (reference sequence). With 1 base removed from V and 4 bases from J, the gap between germline ends came to 12 bases. The CDR3 sequence is CASSLHYGFNQPQHF. The CDR3, as DNA: TGTGCCAGCAGCTTGCATTATGGATTTAATCAGCCCCAGCATTTT.

The V gene is TRBV20-1, the J gene TRBJ2-1; D remains unclear. Germline CDR1 and CDR2: DFQATT and SNEGSKA (reference sequence). V lost 5 bases, J lost 9 bases, and 14 bases lay in between. The CDR3 contains 12 residues. CDR3 DNA sequence: TGCAGTGCTCAGATAGTGCGCACTGAGCAGTTCTTC. Residues: CSAQIVRTEQFF.

The table lists this clonotype with many counts. This rearrangement joins TRBV7-2 to TRBJ2-7; a possible D gene is TRBD1 (5 bases). The CDR3 spans 15 residues. Trimming took off 1 base at V and 4 bases at J, with 14 bases between the two ends. The germline V gene encodes CDR1 SGHTA and CDR2 FQGNSA. CDR3 in amino acids: CASSLVGQGLYEQYF. CDR3 DNA: TGTGCCAGCAGCTTAGTTGGGCAGGGCTTATACGAGCAGTACTTC.

This clonotype appeared a few times. This sequence joins TRBV12-3 or TRBV12-4 and TRBJ2-7, with TRBD1 matching over 11 bases. J gave up 0 bases and V 3 bases, and 1 base lay outside the gene matches. The CDR3 is made up of 15 amino acids. CDR3 region: CASSLGQGGSYEQYF. CDR3 sequence (DNA): TGTGCCAGCAGTTTGGGACAGGGGGGCTCCTACGAGCAGTACTTC.

The V and J genes are TRBV6-1 and TRBJ2-3; 9 nucleotides line up with TRBD1. The ends lost 5 bases at V and 5 bases at J; junction bases unmatched: 11. Germline CDR1 MNHNS, CDR2 SASEGT. This CDR3 comprises 16 residues. CDR3: CASSRTGTGFGDTQYF. The CDR3 DNA is TGTGCCAGCAGTCGCACCGGGACAGGGTTCGGAGATACGCAGTATTTT.

This clonotype was seen ten or more times. This chain joins TRBV7-8 and TRBJ1-2; no reliable D call. The CDR3 covers 12 residues. Trimming shortened V by 5 bases and J by 3 bases, and 7 bases separated the two germline ends. The V gene's germline CDR1 is SGHVS and CDR2 FQNEAQ. In DNA form, the CDR3 reads TGTGCCAGCAGCCCGGAGTACTATGGCTACACCTTC. The encoded protein is CASSPEYYGYTF.

This rearrangement joins TRBV24-1 to TRBJ2-1; tentative D call: TRBD2 (5 bases). Germline V gene data show CDR1 as KGHDR and CDR2 as SFDVKD. CDR3 length: 14 residues. Deletions cut 4 bases from V and 10 bases from J, with 16 bases between. DNA for the CDR3: TGTGCCACCAGTGACTCGCAAGGGCGGGTCGAGCAGTTCTTC. It codes for CATSDSQGRVEQFF.

This clonotype has ten or more counts. The rearrangement uses TRBV6-5 and TRBJ1-5; D gene ambiguous. Trimming took off 9 bases at V and 4 bases at J, with 16 bases between the two ends. The CDR3 consists of 14 residues. The germline V gene encodes CDR1 MNHEY and CDR2 SVGAGI. This CDR3 is CASAHSGENQPQHF. The CDR3 nucleotides are TGTGCCAGTGCGCACAGCGGCGAAAATCAGCCCCAGCATTTT.